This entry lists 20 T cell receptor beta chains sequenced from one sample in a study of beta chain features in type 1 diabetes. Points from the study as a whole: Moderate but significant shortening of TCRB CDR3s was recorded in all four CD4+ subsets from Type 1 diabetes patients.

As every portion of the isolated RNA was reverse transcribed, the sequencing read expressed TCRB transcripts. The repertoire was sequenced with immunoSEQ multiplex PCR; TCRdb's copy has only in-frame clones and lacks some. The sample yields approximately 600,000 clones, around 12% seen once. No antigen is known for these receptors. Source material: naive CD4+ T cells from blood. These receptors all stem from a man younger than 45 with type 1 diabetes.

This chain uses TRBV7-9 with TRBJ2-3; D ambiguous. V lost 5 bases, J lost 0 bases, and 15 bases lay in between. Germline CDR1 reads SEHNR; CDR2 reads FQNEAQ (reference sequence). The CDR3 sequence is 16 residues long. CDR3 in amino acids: CASSGRRMRSTDTQYF. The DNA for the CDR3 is TGTGCCAGCAGCGGAAGACGGATGAGGAGCACAGATACGCAGTATTTT.

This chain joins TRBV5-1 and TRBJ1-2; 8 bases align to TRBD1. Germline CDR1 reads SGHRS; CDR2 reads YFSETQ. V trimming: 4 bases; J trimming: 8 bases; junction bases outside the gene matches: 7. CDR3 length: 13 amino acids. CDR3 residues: CASSTDRVIGYTF. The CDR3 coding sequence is TGCGCCAGCAGCACGGACAGGGTGATCGGCTACACCTTC.

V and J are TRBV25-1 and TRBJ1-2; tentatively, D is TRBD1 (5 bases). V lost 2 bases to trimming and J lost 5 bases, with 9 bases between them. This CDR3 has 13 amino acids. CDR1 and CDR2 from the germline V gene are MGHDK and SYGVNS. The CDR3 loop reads CASSEGGLYGYTF. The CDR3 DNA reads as TGTGCCAGCAGTGAAGGGGGTCTTTATGGCTACACCTTC.

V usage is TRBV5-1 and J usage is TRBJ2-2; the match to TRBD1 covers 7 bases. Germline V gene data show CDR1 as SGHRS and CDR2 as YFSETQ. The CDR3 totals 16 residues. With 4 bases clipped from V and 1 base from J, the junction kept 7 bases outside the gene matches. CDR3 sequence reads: CASSIQTGMNTGELFF. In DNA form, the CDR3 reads TGCGCCAGCAGCATACAGACAGGGATGAACACCGGGGAGCTGTTTTTT.

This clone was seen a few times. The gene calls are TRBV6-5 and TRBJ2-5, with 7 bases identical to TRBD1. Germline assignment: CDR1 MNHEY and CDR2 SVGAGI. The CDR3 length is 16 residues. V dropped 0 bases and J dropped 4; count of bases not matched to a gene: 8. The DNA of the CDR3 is TGTGCCAGCAGTTACTCGAAGGGCAGGGGGTCAGAGACCCAGTACTTC. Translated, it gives CASSYSKGRGSETQYF.

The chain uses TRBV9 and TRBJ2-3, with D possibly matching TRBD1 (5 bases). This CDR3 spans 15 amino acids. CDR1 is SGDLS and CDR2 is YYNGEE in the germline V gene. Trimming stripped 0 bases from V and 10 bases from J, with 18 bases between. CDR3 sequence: CASSVAPGHRGSQYF. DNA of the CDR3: TGTGCCAGCAGCGTAGCTCCCGGACACCGAGGATCGCAGTATTTT.

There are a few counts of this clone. CDR3 sequence: CASSQDAFFNEKLFF. Written as DNA, the CDR3 is TGCGCCAGCAGCCAAGATGCTTTTTTTAATGAAAAACTGTTTTTT. V and J are TRBV4-3 and TRBJ1-4, with D hard to call. Germline values: CDR1 LGHNA, CDR2 YSLEER. Trimming took off 0 bases at V and 4 bases at J, with 9 bases between the two ends. The CDR3 has 15 amino acids.

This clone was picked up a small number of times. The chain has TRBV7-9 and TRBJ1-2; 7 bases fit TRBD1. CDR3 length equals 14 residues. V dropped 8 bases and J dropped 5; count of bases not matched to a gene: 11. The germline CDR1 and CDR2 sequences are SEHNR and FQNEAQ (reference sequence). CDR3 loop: CASGNLDRDYGYTF. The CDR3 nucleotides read TGTGCCAGCGGGAACCTAGACAGGGATTATGGCTACACCTTC.

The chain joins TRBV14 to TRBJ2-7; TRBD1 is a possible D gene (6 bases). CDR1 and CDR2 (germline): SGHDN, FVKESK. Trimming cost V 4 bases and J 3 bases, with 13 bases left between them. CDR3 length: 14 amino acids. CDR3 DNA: TGTGCCAGCAGCCTGGCGACAGGATTCTACGAGCAGTACTTC. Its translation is CASSLATGFYEQYF.

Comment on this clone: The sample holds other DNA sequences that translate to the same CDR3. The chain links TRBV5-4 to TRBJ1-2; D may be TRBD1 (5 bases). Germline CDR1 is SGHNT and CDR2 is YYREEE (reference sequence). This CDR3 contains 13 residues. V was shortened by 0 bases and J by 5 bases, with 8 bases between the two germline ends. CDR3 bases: TGTGCCAGCAGCTTGGAGGGGTTATATGGCTACACCTTC. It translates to CASSLEGLYGYTF.

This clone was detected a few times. The CDR3 nucleotides are TGTGCCAGCGTAACCACAGGTCTCGGCAAAAACATTCAGTACTTC. Protein sequence: CASVTTGLGKNIQYF. The chain links TRBV2 to TRBJ2-4, with D maybe TRBD1 (5 bases). This CDR3 is built from 15 residues. Germline lookup yields CDR1 SNHLY and CDR2 FYNNEI. With 8 bases removed from V and 3 bases from J, the gap between germline ends came to 17 bases.

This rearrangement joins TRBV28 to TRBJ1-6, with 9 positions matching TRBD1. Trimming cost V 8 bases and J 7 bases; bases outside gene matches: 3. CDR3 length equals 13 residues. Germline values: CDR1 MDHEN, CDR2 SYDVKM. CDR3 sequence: CASLGQGNSPLHF. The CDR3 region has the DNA TGTGCCAGCCTGGGACAGGGCAATTCACCCCTCCACTTT.

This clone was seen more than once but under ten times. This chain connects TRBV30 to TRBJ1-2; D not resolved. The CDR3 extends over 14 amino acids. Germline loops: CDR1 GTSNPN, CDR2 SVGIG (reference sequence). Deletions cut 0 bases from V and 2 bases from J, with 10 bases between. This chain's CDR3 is CAWSVHSANYGYTF. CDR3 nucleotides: TGTGCCTGGAGTGTACATTCAGCCAACTATGGCTACACCTTC.

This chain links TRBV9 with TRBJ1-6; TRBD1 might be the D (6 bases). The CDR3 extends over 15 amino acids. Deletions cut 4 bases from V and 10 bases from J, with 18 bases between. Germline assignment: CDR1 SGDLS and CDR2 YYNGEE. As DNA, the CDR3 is TGTGCCAGCAGCCCCCAGGGGCCAGGATCCTCACCCCTCCACTTT. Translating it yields CASSPQGPGSSPLHF.

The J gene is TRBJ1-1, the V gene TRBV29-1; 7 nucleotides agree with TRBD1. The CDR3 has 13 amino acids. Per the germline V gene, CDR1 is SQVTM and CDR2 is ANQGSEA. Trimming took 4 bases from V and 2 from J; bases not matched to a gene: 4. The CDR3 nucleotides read TGCAGCGTTGGAAGACAGGGCAACACTGAAGCTTTCTTT. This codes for CSVGRQGNTEAFF.

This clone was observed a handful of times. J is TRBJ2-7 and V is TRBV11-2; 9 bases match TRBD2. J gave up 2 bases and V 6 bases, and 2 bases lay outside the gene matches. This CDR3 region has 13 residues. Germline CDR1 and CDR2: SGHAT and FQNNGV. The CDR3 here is CASSSGGAYEQYF. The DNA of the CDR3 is TGTGCCAGCAGTAGCGGGGGAGCCTACGAGCAGTACTTC.

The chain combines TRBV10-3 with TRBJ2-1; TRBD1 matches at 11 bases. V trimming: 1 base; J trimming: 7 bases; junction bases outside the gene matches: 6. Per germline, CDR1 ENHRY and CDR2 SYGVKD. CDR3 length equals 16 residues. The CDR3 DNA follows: TGTGCCATCAGTGAGTTTGTCGGACAGGGGGCGAATGAGCAGTTCTTC. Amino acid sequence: CAISEFVGQGANEQFF.

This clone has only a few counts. CDR3 sequence reads: CASSLRGQGSYEQYF. The CDR3 DNA sequence: TGTGCCAGCAGCCTGAGGGGTCAGGGCTCCTACGAGCAGTACTTC. The chain joins TRBV7-8 to TRBJ2-7, with D perhaps assigned TRBD1 or TRBD2 (5 bases each). Germline CDR1 SGHVS, CDR2 FQNEAQ. V was cut by 5 bases and J by 0 bases, with 14 bases left in between. The CDR3 covers 15 residues.

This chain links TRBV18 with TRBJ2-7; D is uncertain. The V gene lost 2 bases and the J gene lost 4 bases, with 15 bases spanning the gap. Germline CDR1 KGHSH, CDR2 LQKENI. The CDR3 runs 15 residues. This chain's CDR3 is CASSPEVGSGYEQYF. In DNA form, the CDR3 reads TGTGCCAGCTCACCAGAGGTTGGCAGTGGGTACGAGCAGTACTTC.

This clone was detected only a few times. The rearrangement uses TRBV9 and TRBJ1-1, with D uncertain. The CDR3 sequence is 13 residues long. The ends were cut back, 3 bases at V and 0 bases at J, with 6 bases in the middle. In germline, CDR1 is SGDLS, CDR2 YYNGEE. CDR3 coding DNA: TGTGCCAGCAGCGAGAACTTGAACACTGAAGCTTTCTTT. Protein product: CASSENLNTEAFF.